These 3 T cell receptor beta chains were all obtained from the same sample, sequenced in a study of memory CD4+ T cells and cytomegalovirus serostatus (dated by TCRdb to between 2018 and 2021). Single viable CD3+CD4+CD8-CD45RO+ cells were sorted as memory CD4+ T cells on a FACSAria II. Libraries were made using the immunoSEQ multiplex PCR assay. This is the immuneACCESS table as TCRdb keeps it, with only in-frame sequences that have V and J called. A part of the clones is gone; compared with another copy, unresolved V genes explain less than half, and the rest is unexplained. In all, the sample holds nearly 50,000 clones, and around 78% of those were seen once. 0.6% to 0.95% of the sample lies in the top ten. Specimen: memory CD4+ T cells from blood. The receptors shown here come from an adult in good health and CMV-seronegative.

The chain couples TRBV15 to TRBJ2-7; 11 nucleotides match TRBD2. The CDR3 extends over 15 amino acids. In germline, CDR1 is LNHNV, CDR2 YYDKDF (reference sequence). Unmatched junction bases numbered 7, after V lost 5 bases and J lost 4 bases. The CDR3 reads CATSGSGRAGYEQYF. CDR3 DNA: TGTGCCACCAGCGGTAGCGGGAGGGCCGGGTACGAGCAGTACTTC.

There are a few counts of this clone. The rearrangement joins TRBV2 to TRBJ1-2, with no clear D. Germline lookup yields CDR1 SNHLY and CDR2 FYNNEI. This CDR3 is 12 amino acids long. Trimming removed 4 bases at V and 5 bases at J, with 8 bases between. DNA for the CDR3: TGTGCCAGCAGTGTGGAAGGATATGGCTACACCTTC. Translated, it gives CASSVEGYGYTF.

This clone was seen only once. The chain has TRBV18 and TRBJ1-5, with TRBD1 identical over 7 bases. There are 18 residues in the CDR3. With 4 bases clipped from V and 0 bases from J, the junction kept 12 bases outside the gene matches. CDR1 KGHSH and CDR2 LQKENI come from the germline V gene. The CDR3 is CASSLAPPGQTSNQPQHF. The CDR3 DNA follows: TGTGCCAGCTCACTGGCCCCCCCGGGACAGACTAGCAATCAGCCCCAGCATTTT.